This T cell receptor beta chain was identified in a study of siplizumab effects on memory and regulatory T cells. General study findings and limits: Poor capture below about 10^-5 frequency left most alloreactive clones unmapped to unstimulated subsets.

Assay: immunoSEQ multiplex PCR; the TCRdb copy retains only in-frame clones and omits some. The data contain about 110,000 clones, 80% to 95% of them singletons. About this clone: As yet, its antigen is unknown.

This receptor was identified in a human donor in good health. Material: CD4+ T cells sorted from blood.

The CDR3 here is CASSLRPQGGGYTF. For the CDR3, the DNA is TGTGCCAGCAGTTTAAGGCCGCAGGGTGGGGGCTACACCTTC. The chain uses TRBV28 and TRBJ1-2; D may be TRBD1 (5 bases). V lost 2 bases and J lost 8, with 15 bases in between. The CDR3 loop spans 14 amino acids. In germline, CDR1 is MDHEN, CDR2 SYDVKM.